This TCR beta chain was captured in a study of cytomegalovirus exposure and HLA in healthy donors. The CDR3 covers 17 residues. The germline V and J ends were trimmed by 1 base and 4 bases, with 17 bases remaining between them. The germline V gene encodes CDR1 SGHVS and CDR2 FNYEAQ. Vbeta (60) and Jbeta (13) primers were used in the PCR. The data were produced by immunoSEQ multiplex PCR, yet TCRdb's version contains in-frame clones alone and is incomplete. The top ten hold 7.4% of the sample, which has 85,000 to 90,000 clones, around 85% seen once. In this sample, this clone turned up once. Sequenced: PBMCs. The chain links TRBV7-6 to TRBJ2-1, with D perhaps matching TRBD2 (5 bases). The receptor was isolated from a man aged 35 to 55 in good health and CMV-seropositive. CDR3 sequence (DNA): TGTGCCAGCAGCTTAGTAACTACACTAGTTTCTTACAATGAGCAGTTCTTC. Translated: CASSLVTTLVSYNEQFF.